The TCR beta chain under discussion was sequenced for a study of beta chain features in type 1 diabetes. Only a few counts were recorded for this clone. Its antigen is currently unknown. This CDR3 is also generated by other DNA sequences in the sample. Germline V lookup: CDR1 SGHDT, CDR2 YYEEEE. The V and J ends lost 2 bases and 2 bases respectively, with 4 bases between them. The length of the CDR3 is 12 residues. Isolated RNA was reverse transcribed in full, so expressed TCRB transcripts were sequenced. Using immunoSEQ multiplex PCR, the repertoire was profiled, and TCRdb retains in-frame clones only, with some absent. The data show 620,000 or so clones, about a sixth seen once. General observations from the study: Shorter TCRB CDR3s, moderately but significantly so, marked every one of the four CD4+ subsets in Type 1 diabetes patients.

J is TRBJ2-5 and V is TRBV5-6; D uncertain. The sequence was collected from a man aged 18-30 years in good health. The sequencing sample was made of naive CD4+ T cells from blood. The CDR3 nucleotides read TGTGCCAGCAGCTTACCTCAAGAGACCCAGTACTTC. It yields the protein CASSLPQETQYF.